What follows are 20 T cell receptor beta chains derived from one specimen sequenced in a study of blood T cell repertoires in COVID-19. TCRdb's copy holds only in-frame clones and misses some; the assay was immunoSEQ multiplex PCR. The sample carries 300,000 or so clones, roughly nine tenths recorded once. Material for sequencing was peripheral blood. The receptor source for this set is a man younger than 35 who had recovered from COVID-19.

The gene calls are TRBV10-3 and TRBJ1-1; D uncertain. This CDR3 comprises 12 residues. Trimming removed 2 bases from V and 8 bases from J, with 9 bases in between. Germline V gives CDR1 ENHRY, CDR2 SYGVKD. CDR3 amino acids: CAISEGAGEAFF. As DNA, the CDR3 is TGTGCCATCAGTGAGGGCGCCGGGGAAGCTTTCTTT.

CDR3 bases: TGTGCCAGCAGCCGCGCAGGGGGCTCCTACGAGCAGTACTTC. Residues: CASSRAGGSYEQYF. The chain employs TRBV9 and TRBJ2-7; 7 bases fit TRBD1. Trimming took 4 bases from V and 0 from J; bases not matched to a gene: 4. CDR1 and CDR2 (germline): SGDLS, YYNGEE. This CDR3 is 14 amino acids long.

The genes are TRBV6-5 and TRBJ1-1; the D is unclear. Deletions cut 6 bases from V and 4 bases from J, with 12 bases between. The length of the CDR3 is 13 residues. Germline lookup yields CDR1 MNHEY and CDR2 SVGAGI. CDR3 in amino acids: CASSRPSGTEAFF. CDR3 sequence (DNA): TGTGCCAGCAGCCGCCCCTCGGGCACTGAAGCTTTCTTT.

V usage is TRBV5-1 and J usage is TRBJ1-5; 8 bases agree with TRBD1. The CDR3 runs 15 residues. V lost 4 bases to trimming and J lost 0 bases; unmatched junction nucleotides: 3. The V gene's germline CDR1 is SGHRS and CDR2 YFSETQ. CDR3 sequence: CASSEGTGSNQPQHF. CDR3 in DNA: TGCGCCAGCAGCGAAGGGACAGGTAGCAATCAGCCCCAGCATTTT.

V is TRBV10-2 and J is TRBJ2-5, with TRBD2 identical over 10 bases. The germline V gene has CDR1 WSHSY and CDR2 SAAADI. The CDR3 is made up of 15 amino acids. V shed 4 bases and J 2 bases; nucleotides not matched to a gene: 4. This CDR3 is CASSGASGSQETQYF. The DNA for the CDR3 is TGCGCCAGCAGTGGGGCTAGCGGGAGTCAAGAGACCCAGTACTTC.

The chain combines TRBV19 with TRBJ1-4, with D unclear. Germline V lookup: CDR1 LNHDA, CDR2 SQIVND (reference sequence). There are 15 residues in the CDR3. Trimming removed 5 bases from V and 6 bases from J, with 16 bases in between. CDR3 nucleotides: TGTGCCAGTAGTCCCCGGGAAAGTCGGGATGAAAAACTGTTTTTT. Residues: CASSPRESRDEKLFF. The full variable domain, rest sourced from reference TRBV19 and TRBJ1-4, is DGGITQSPKYLFRKEGQNVTLSCEQNLNHDAMYWYRQDPGQGLRLIYYSQIVNDFQKGDIAEGYSVSREKKESFPLTVTSAQKNPTAFYLCASSPRESRDEKLFFGSGTQLSVL.

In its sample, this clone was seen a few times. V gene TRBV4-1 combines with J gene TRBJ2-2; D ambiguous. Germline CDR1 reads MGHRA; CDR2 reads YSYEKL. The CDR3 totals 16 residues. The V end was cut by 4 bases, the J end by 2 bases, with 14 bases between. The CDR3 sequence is CASSLGPGSNTGELFF. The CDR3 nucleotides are TGCGCCAGCAGCCTTGGCCCTGGCAGTAACACCGGGGAGCTGTTTTTT.

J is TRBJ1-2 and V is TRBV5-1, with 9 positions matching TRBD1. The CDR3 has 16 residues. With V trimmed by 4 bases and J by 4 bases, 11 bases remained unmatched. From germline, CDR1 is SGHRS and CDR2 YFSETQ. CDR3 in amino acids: CASSLDPGTGIYGYTF. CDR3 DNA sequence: TGCGCCAGCAGCCTAGACCCCGGGACAGGGATCTATGGCTACACCTTC.

CDR3 loop: CASSSTGAYYGYTF. CDR3 nucleotide sequence: TGTGCCAGCAGCTCGACAGGGGCCTACTATGGCTACACCTTC. The chain carries TRBV28 and TRBJ1-2, with 8 bases matching TRBD1. CDR3 length equals 14 residues. The ends lost 6 bases at V and 3 bases at J; junction bases unmatched: 6. Germline assignment: CDR1 MDHEN and CDR2 SYDVKM.

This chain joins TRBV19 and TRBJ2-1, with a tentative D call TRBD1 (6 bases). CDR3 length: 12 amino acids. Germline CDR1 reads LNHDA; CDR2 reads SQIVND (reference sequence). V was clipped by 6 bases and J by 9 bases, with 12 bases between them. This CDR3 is CASSLLRGEQFF. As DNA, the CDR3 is TGTGCCAGTAGCCTACTCAGGGGTGAGCAGTTCTTC.

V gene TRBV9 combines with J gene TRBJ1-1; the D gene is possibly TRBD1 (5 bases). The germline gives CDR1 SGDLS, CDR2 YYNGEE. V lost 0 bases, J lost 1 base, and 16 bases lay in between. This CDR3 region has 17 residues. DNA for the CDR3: TGTGCCAGCAGCGTAGTTGGGGGGTTGGGAGGGAACACTGAAGCTTTCTTT. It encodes CASSVVGGLGGNTEAFF.

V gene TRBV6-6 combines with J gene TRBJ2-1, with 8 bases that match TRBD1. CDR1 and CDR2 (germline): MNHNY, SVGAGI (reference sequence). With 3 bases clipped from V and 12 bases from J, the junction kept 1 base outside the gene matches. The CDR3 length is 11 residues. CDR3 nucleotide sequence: TGTGCCAGCAGTTATGGGACAGGGCAGTTCTTC. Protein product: CASSYGTGQFF.

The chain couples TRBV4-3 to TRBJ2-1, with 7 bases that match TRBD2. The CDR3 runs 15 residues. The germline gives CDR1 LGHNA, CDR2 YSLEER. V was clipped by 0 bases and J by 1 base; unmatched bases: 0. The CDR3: CASSQDGGSYNEQFF. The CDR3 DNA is TGCGCCAGCAGCCAAGACGGGGGGTCCTACAATGAGCAGTTCTTC.

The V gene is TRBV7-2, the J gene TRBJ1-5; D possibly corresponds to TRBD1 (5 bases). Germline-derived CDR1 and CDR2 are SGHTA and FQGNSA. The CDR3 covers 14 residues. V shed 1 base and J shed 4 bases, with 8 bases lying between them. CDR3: CASSLEGLNQPQHF. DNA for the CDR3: TGTGCCAGCAGCTTAGAGGGGCTAAATCAGCCCCAGCATTTT. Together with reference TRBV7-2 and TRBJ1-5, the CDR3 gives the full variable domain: GAGVSQSPSNKVTEKGKDVELRCDPISGHTALYWYRQSLGQGLEFLIYFQGNSAPDKSGLPSDRFSAERTGGSVSTLTIQRTQQEDSAVYLCASSLEGLNQPQHFGDGTRLSIL.

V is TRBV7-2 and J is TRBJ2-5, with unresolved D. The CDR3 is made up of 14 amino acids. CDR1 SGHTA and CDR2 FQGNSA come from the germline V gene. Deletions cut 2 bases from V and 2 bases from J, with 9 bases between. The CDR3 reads CASSLSVFQETQYF. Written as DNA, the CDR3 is TGTGCCAGCAGCTTATCGGTGTTTCAAGAGACCCAGTACTTC.

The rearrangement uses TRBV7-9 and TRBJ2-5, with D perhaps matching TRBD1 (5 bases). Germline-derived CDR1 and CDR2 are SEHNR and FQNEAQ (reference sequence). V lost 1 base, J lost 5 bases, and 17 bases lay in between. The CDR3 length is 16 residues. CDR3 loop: CASSLGRVGRAETQYF. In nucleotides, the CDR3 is TGTGCCAGCAGCTTAGGTCGGGTGGGCAGGGCGGAGACCCAGTACTTC. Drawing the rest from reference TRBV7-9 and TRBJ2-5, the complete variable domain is DTGVSQNPRHKITKRGQNVTFRCDPISEHNRLYWYRQTLGQGPEFLTYFQNEAQLEKSRLLSDRFSAERPKGSFSTLEIQRTEQGDSAMYLCASSLGRVGRAETQYFGPGTRLLVL.

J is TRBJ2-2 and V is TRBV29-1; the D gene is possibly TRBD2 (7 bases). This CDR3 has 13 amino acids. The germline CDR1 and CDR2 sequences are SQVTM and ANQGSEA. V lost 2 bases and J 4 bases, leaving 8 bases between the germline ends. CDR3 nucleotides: TGCAGCGTTGAAAGGGGGGGCACCGGGGAGCTGTTTTTT. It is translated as CSVERGGTGELFF.

Written as DNA, the CDR3 is TGTGCCAGCAGTGAAGCGAGCACCGGGGAGCTGTTTTTT. Translation gives CASSEASTGELFF. V and J are TRBV6-1 and TRBJ2-2; D not resolved. V lost 0 bases and J lost 4, with 3 bases in between. The germline V gene has CDR1 MNHNS and CDR2 SASEGT. The CDR3 runs 13 residues.

CDR3 amino acids: CASSPTLEGLSEKLFF. CDR3 DNA sequence: TGTGCCAGCAGCCCGACCCTCGAGGGTTTGAGTGAAAAACTGTTTTTT. The chain has TRBV6-6 and TRBJ1-4, with unresolved D. CDR1 is MNHNY and CDR2 is SVGAGI in the germline V gene (reference sequence). Between the trimmed V and J ends, which lost 6 bases and 7 bases, there was a span of 21 bases. The CDR3 is 16 residues long.

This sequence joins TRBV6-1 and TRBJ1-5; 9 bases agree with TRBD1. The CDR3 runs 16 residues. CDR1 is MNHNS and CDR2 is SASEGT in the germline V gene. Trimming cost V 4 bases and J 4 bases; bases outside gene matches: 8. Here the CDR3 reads CASSVRSGTGNQPQHF. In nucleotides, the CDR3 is TGTGCCAGCAGTGTTAGGTCCGGGACAGGGAATCAGCCCCAGCATTTT.